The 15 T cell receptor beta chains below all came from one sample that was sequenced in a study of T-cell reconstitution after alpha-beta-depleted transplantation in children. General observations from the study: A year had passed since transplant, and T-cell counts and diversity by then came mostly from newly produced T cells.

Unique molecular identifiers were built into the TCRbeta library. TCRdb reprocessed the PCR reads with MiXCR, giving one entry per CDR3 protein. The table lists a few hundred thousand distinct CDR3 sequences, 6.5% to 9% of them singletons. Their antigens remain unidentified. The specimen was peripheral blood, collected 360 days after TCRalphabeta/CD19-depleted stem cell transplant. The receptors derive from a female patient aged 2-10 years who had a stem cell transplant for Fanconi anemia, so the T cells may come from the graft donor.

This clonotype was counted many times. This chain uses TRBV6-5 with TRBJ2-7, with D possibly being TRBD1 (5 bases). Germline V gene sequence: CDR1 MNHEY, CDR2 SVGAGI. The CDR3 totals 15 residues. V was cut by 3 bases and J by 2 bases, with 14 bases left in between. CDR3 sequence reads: CASSYFETDTYEQYF. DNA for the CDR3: TGTGCCAGCAGTTATTTCGAGACAGATACCTACGAGCAGTACTTC.

The CDR3: CASSVTPTPGLGSPLHF. The CDR3, as DNA: TGTGCCAGCAGCGTAACCCCCACCCCGGGATTAGGATCACCCCTCCACTTT. The chain links TRBV9 to TRBJ1-6, with D unresolved. Trimming took off 1 base at V and 10 bases at J, with 21 bases between the two ends. Germline assignment: CDR1 SGDLS and CDR2 YYNGEE. CDR3 length: 17 amino acids.

The CDR3 sequence is CASTGERTDTQYF. CDR3 nucleotide sequence: TGTGCCAGCACCGGCGAACGCACAGATACGCAGTATTTT. V is TRBV2 and J is TRBJ2-3; D uncertain. The CDR3 is 13 residues long. Trimming cost V 7 bases and J 1 base, with 9 bases left between them. Germline CDR1 SNHLY, CDR2 FYNNEI. Full variable domain (missing parts from reference TRBV2 and TRBJ2-3): EPEVTQTPSHQVTQMGQEVILRCVPISNHLYFYWYRQILGQKVEFLVSFYNNEISEKSEIFDDQFSVERPDGSNFTLKIRSTKLEDSAMYFCASTGERTDTQYFGPGTRLTVL.

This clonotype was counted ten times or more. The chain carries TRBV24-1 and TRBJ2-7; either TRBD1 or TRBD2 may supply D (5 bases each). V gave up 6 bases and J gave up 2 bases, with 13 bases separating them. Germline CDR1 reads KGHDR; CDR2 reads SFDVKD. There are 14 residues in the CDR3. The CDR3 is CATSSGAKTYEQYF. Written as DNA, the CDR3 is TGTGCCACCAGTTCCGGGGCAAAAACCTACGAGCAGTACTTC.

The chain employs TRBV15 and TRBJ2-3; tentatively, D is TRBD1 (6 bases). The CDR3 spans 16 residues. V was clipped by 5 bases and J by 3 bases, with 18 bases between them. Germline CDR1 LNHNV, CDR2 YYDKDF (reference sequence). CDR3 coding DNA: TGTGCCACCAGCGGATTACAGGGTGGGGCGACAGATACGCAGTATTTT. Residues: CATSGLQGGATDTQYF.

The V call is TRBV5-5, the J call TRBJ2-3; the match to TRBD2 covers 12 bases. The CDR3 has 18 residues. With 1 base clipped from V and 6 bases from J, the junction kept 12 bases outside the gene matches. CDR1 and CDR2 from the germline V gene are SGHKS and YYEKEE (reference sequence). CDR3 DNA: TGTGCCAGCAGCTTGATCCGGAGGACTAGCGGGATTAGTGATACGCAGTATTTT. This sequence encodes CASSLIRRTSGISDTQYF. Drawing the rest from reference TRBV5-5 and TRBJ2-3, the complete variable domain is DAGVTQSPTHLIKTRGQQVTLRCSPISGHKSVSWYQQVLGQGPQFIFQYYEKEERGRGNFPDRFSARQFPNYSSELNVNALLLGDSALYLCASSLIRRTSGISDTQYFGPGTRLTVL.

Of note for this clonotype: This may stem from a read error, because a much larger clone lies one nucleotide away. CDR3 nucleotide sequence: TGCGCCAGCAAAATACCGGGTGGGTCAAACACTGAAGCTCTCTTT. As protein: CASKIPGGSNTEALF. The chain combines TRBV5-1 with TRBJ1-1; no clear D gene. This CDR3 contains 15 residues. CDR1 is SGHRS, CDR2 YFSETQ, per germline.

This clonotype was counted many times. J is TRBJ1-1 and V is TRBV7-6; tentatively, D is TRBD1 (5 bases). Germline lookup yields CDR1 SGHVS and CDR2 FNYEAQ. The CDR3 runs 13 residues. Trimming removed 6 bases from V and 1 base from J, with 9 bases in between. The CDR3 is CASSYGGNTEAFF. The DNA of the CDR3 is TGTGCCAGCAGTTACGGGGGGAACACTGAAGCTTTCTTT.

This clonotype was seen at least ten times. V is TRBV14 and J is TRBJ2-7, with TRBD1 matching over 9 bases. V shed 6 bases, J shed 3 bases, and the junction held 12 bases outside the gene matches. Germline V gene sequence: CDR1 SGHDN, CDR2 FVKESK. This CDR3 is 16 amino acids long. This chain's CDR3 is CASSKNPGQGNYEQYF. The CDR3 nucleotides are TGTGCCAGCAGTAAAAATCCGGGACAGGGCAACTACGAGCAGTACTTC.

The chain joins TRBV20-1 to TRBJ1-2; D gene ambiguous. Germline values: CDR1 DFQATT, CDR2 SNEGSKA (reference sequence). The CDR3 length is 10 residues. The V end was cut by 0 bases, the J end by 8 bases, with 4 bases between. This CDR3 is CSARERGYTF. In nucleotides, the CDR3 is TGCAGTGCTAGAGAGAGAGGCTACACCTTC.

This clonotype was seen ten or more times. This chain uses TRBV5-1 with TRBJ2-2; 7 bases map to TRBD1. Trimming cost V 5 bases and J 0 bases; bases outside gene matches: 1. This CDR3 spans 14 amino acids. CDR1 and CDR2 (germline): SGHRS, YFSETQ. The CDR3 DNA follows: TGCGCCAGCAGTGGACAGGCGAACACCGGGGAGCTGTTTTTT. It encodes CASSGQANTGELFF.

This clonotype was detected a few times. The CDR3 spells CSARDQPILQGVYGYTF. The CDR3 coding sequence is TGCAGTGCTAGAGATCAGCCAATCCTACAGGGAGTCTATGGCTACACCTTC. The rearrangement uses TRBV20-1 and TRBJ1-2; perhaps TRBD1 as D (6 bases). Deletions cut 0 bases from V and 4 bases from J, with 21 bases between. There are 17 residues in the CDR3. Per the germline V gene, CDR1 is DFQATT and CDR2 is SNEGSKA (reference sequence).

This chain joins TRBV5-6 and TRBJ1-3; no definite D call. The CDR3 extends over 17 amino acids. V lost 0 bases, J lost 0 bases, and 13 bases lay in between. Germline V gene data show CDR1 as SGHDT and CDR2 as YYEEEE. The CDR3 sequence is CASSLAGLLSSGNTIYF. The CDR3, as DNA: TGTGCCAGCAGCTTGGCTGGCTTACTAAGCTCTGGAAACACCATATATTTT.

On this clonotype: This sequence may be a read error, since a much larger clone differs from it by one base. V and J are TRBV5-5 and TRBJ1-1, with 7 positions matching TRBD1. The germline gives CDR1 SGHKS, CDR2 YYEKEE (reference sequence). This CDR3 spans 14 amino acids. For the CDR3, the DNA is TGTGCCATCAGCTTGACAGGGCGTCACACTGAAGCTTTCTTT. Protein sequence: CAISLTGRHTEAFF. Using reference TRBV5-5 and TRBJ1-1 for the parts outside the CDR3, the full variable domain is DAGVTQSPTHLIKTRGQQVTLRCSPISGHKSVSWYQQVLGQGPQFIFQYYEKEERGRGNFPDRFSARQFPNYSSELNVNALLLGDSALYLCAISLTGRHTEAFFGQGTRLTVV.

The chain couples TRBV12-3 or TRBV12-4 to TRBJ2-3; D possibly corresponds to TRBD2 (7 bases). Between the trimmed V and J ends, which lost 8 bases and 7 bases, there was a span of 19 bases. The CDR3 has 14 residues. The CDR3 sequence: CASRKGGGAYTQYF. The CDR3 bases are TGTGCCAGCCGAAAAGGTGGGGGGGCGTATACGCAGTATTTT.